The 9 T cell receptor beta chains below were found in one sample sequenced in a study of graft-versus-host responses after intestinal transplantation. For these receptors, no antigen is known. Profiling relied on immunoSEQ multiplex PCR, and the TCRdb table lists in-frame clones only, not all of them. The sample lists approximately 60,000 clones; approximately 91% were seen once. The sample in question was unstimulated CD8+ T cells sorted from spleen or lymph node cells, obtained before transplant. The source is a human donor who was the organ donor for an intestinal transplant.

The chain employs TRBV28 and TRBJ1-6; 8 bases fit TRBD1. V lost 1 base to trimming and J lost 9 bases; unmatched junction nucleotides: 5. CDR3 length: 15 residues. Germline values: CDR1 MDHEN, CDR2 SYDVKM. The DNA for the CDR3 is TGTGCCAGCAGTTTATTCGCACAGGGGGGTTCACCCCTCCACTTT. Translating it yields CASSLFAQGGSPLHF. The variable domain in full, completed from reference TRBV28 and TRBJ1-6, reads DVKVTQSSRYLVKRTGEKVFLECVQDMDHENMFWYRQDPGLGLRLIYFSYDVKMKEKGDIPEGYSVSREKKERFSLILESASTNQTSMYLCASSLFAQGGSPLHFGNGTRLTVT.

The rearrangement uses TRBV9 and TRBJ2-2; a weak D match, TRBD2 (6 bases). CDR1 and CDR2 (germline): SGDLS, YYNGEE. Trimming removed 0 bases at V and 6 bases at J, with 9 bases between. The CDR3 spans 14 residues. This CDR3 is CASSVERVPGELFF. The CDR3 DNA sequence: TGTGCCAGCAGCGTAGAGCGGGTTCCCGGGGAGCTGTTTTTT.

V is TRBV7-9 and J is TRBJ1-4; 9 bases are shared with TRBD1. Germline V lookup: CDR1 SEHNR, CDR2 FQNEAQ (reference sequence). The V segment lost 8 bases and the J segment 5 bases; nucleotides outside the gene matches: 6. The CDR3 spans 14 residues. The CDR3 here is CASGDRGANEKLFF. CDR3 nucleotides: TGTGCCAGCGGAGACAGGGGGGCGAATGAAAAACTGTTTTTT.

The gene calls are TRBV27 and TRBJ1-1, with 8 bases fitting TRBD1. The CDR3 runs to 15 residues. V shed 2 bases, J shed 4 bases, and the junction held 6 bases outside the gene matches. Germline CDR1 MNHEY, CDR2 SMNVEV (reference sequence). CDR3 amino acids: CASSLGTGGGTEAFF. The CDR3 DNA follows: TGTGCCAGCAGTTTAGGGACAGGAGGGGGCACTGAAGCTTTCTTT.

The V and J genes are TRBV6-6 and TRBJ1-1; no definite D call. V lost 7 bases and J 5 bases, leaving 14 bases between the germline ends. This CDR3 comprises 13 residues. Germline CDR1 is MNHNY and CDR2 is SVGAGI (reference sequence). DNA for the CDR3: TGTGCCAGCACCGCAACCCGAGGTACTGAAGCTTTCTTT. It translates to CASTATRGTEAFF.

This clone has a handful of counts. V is TRBV7-9 and J is TRBJ2-5, with 7 bases lining up with TRBD2. CDR3 size: 16 residues. CDR1 is SEHNR and CDR2 is FQNEAQ in the germline V gene (reference sequence). V gave up 1 base and J gave up 0 bases; unmatched junction bases: 5. This CDR3 reads CASSLDLAAYQETQYF. The CDR3 nucleotides read TGTGCCAGCAGCTTAGATCTAGCGGCTTACCAAGAGACCCAGTACTTC.

This clone appeared once. V usage is TRBV28 and J usage is TRBJ2-6, with D perhaps TRBD2 (5 bases). The CDR3 totals 22 residues. The germline CDR1 and CDR2 sequences are MDHEN and SYDVKM. The germline V and J ends were trimmed by 5 bases and 0 bases, with 29 bases remaining between them. This CDR3 is CASSPTPPGVASTSSGANVLTF. For the CDR3, the DNA is TGTGCCAGCAGTCCTACCCCCCCCGGGGTAGCGAGCACTAGCTCTGGGGCCAACGTCCTGACTTTC.

The chain uses TRBV2 and TRBJ2-1, with a possible D match to TRBD1 (5 bases). Germline CDR1 SNHLY, CDR2 FYNNEI. CDR3 length: 15 residues. The V end lost 6 bases, the J end lost 1 base, and 13 bases lay between the germline ends. The CDR3 DNA reads TGTGCCAGCAGCGGTAGACAGAGGTCCTACAATGAGCAGTTCTTC. The encoded protein is CASSGRQRSYNEQFF. Based on the CDR3 plus reference TRBV2 and TRBJ2-1, the full variable domain is EPEVTQTPSHQVTQMGQEVILRCVPISNHLYFYWYRQILGQKVEFLVSFYNNEISEKSEIFDDQFSVERPDGSNFTLKIRSTKLEDSAMYFCASSGRQRSYNEQFFGPGTRLTVL.

The rearrangement uses TRBV10-3 and TRBJ2-1; tentative D call: TRBD2 (5 bases). CDR1 ENHRY and CDR2 SYGVKD come from the germline V gene. The V end was cut by 8 bases, the J end by 3 bases, with 14 bases between. This CDR3 has 14 amino acids. CDR3 in DNA: TGTGCCATCGATACAAGCGGACTCTACAATGAGCAGTTCTTC. Protein: CAIDTSGLYNEQFF.